This TCR beta chain emerged from a study of CD8 T cells in ankylosing spondylitis. Deletions cut 4 bases from V and 0 bases from J, with 10 bases between. From germline, CDR1 is LNHDA and CDR2 SQIVND (reference sequence). The CDR3 is 15 residues long. Quantitative 5'-RACE with molecular barcodes produced the TCR beta libraries. MiXCR, run by TCRdb on the 5' RACE reads, gives a single entry per CDR3 protein. Of some 300,000 distinct CDR3 sequences in the sample, more than 20% were seen once. In the case of this clonotype: Its antigen is unidentified.

Study outcomes and limitations: The authors reported significant enrichment of disease-linked clones in matched ankylosing spondylitis synovial fluid. Relatively rare in peripheral blood, disease-linked clones were also CD8+. Reactive arthritis synovial fluid and blood previously showed some of these motif variants.

The sequence was collected from a female donor with ankylosing spondylitis or in good health (not recorded which). This chain links TRBV19 with TRBJ1-5, with a possible D match to TRBD1 (5 bases). The specimen was blood, either unsorted or a sorted T cell fraction (not recorded which). For the CDR3, the DNA is TGTGCCAGTAGTACCGGACACCTTAGCAATCAGCCCCAGCATTTT. This encodes CASSTGHLSNQPQHF.